Sequencing of this TCR beta chain was carried out in a study of T-cell memory formation after mild COVID-19. Study at large: Largely donor-specific sequence clusters came from two donors.

General study findings and limits: Contracting CD8+ clones were enriched in EMRA, CD4+ mainly in CM and EM. Clones that contracted from day 15 to 85 had balanced CD4/CD8; later expanders were CD4+ biased.

Amplification by 5'RACE using constant-segment primers produced TCR alpha and TCR beta cDNA libraries that carried sample barcodes and UMIs. TCRdb re-called the 5' RACE reads through MiXCR, storing one row per CDR3 protein. The table has some 300,000 distinct CDR3 sequences, less than 25% seen once. A word on this clonotype: Its antigen is not known.

CDR3 length: 12 amino acids. The V end lost 0 bases, the J end lost 10 bases, and 9 bases lay between the germline ends. Germline CDR1 is LGHNA and CDR2 is YNFKEQ. This clonotype was obtained from a man aged 18 to 30 who had mild COVID-19 (a few samples of this study predate the infection). Cell type and time point are not known. Sequencing was done on a sample of PBMCs or a T cell subset sorted from them (not recorded which). V is TRBV4-2 and J is TRBJ1-1; D gene ambiguous. The DNA of the CDR3 is TGTGCCAGCAGCCAAGAAAAGGGAATAGCTTTCTTT. Translating it yields CASSQEKGIAFF.